This T cell receptor (beta chain) was recovered during a study of T cells after yellow fever vaccination. Regarding the study as a whole: FACS-sorted repertoires could harbor abundant contaminating bulk-population clonotypes.

Turning to this clonotype: Its antigen is currently unknown.

TCRdb re-analysed the 5' RACE reads in MiXCR, keeping a single row per CDR3 protein. The table lists 320,000 or so distinct CDR3 sequences, about 7.8% of them singletons. Germline V gene sequence: CDR1 SGHRS, CDR2 YFSETQ. With 5 bases removed from V and 0 bases from J, the gap between germline ends came to 10 bases. The CDR3 covers 14 residues. This chain connects TRBV5-1 to TRBJ2-3; D is perhaps TRBD2 (5 bases). Sequences were derived from PBMCs, sampled about 49 days after the first yellow fever vaccination. This TCR was recovered from a man between 18 and 35 years old who received the YFV17D yellow fever vaccine. The CDR3 sequence is CASRTISSTDTQYF. The CDR3 DNA reads as TGCGCCAGCAGGACTATCTCTAGCACAGATACGCAGTATTTT.